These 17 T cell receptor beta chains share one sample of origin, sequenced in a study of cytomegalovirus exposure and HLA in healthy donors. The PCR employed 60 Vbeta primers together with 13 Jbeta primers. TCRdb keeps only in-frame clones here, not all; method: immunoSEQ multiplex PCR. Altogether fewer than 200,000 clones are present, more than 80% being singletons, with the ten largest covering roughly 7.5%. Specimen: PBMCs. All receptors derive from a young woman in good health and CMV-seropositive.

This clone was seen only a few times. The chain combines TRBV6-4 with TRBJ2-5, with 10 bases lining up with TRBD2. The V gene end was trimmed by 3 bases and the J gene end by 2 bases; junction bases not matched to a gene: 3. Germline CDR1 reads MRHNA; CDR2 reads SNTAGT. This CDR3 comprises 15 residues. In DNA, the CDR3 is TGTGCCAGCAGTGAGAGAGCGGGGGGGCAAGAGACCCAGTACTTC. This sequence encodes CASSERAGGQETQYF.

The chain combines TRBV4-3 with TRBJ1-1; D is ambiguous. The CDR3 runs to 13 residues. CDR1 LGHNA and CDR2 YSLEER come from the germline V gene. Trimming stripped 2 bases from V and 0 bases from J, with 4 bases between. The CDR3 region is CASSQRVNTEAFF. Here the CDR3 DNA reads TGCGCCAGCAGCCAACGGGTGAACACTGAAGCTTTCTTT.

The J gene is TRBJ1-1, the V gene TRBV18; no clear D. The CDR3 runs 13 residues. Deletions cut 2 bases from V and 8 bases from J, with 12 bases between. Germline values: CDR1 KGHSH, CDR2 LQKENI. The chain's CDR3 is CASSPGGREEAFF. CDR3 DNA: TGTGCCAGCTCACCAGGAGGTAGGGAAGAAGCTTTCTTT. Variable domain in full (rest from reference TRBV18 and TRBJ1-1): NAGVMQNPRHLVRRRGQEARLRCSPMKGHSHVYWYRQLPEEGLKFMVYLQKENIIDESGMPKERFSAEFPKEGPSILRIQQVVRGDSAAYFCASSPGGREEAFFGQGTRLTVV.

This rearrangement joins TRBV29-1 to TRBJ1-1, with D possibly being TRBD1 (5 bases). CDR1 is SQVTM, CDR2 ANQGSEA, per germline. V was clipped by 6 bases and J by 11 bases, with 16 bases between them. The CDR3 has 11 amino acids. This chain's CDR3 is CSVAPGGPAFF. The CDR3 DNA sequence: TGCAGCGTGGCCCCGGGGGGTCCGGCTTTCTTT.

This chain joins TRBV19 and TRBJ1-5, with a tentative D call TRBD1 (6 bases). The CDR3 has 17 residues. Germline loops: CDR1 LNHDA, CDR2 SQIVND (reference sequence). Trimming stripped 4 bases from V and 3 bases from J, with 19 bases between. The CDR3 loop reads CASSNTRGGLTNQPQHF. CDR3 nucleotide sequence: TGTGCCAGTAGTAATACCCGAGGGGGTCTTACCAATCAGCCCCAGCATTTT.

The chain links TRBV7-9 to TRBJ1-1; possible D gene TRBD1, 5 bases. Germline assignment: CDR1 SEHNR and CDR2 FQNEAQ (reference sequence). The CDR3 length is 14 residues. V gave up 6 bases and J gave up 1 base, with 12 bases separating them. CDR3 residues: CASSSAGPNTEAFF. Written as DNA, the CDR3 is TGTGCCAGCAGTTCCGCAGGGCCGAACACTGAAGCTTTCTTT.

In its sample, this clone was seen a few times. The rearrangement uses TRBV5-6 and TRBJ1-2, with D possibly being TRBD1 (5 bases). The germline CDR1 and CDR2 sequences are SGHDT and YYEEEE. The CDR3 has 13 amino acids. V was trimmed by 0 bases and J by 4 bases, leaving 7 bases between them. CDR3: CASSLGQPYGYTF. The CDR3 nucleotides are TGTGCCAGCAGCTTGGGACAGCCCTATGGCTACACCTTC.

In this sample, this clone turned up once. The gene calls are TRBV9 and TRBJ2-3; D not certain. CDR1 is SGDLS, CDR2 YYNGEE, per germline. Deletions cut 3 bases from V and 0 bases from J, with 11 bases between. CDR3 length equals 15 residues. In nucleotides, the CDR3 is TGTGCCAGCAGCGCCCTCCTACCTAGCACAGATACGCAGTATTTT. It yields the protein CASSALLPSTDTQYF.

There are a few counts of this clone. CDR3 region: CASSTRYNEQFF. For the CDR3, the DNA is TGTGCCAGTAGTACCAGATACAATGAGCAGTTCTTC. This chain uses TRBV19 with TRBJ2-1; D is uncertain. Germline CDR1 is LNHDA and CDR2 is SQIVND (reference sequence). Trimming cost V 4 bases and J 4 bases, with 5 bases left between them. There are 12 residues in the CDR3.

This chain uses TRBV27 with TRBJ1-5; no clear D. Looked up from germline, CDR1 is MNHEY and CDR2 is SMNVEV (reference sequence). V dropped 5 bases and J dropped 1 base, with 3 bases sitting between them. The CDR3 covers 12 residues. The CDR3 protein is CASSRSNQPQHF. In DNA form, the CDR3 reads TGTGCCAGCAGTCGGAGCAATCAGCCCCAGCATTTT.

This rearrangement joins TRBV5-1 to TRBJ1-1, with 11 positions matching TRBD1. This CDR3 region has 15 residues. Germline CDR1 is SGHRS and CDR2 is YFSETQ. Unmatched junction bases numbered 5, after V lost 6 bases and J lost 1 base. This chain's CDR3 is CASTPGTGGNTEAFF. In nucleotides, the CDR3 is TGCGCCAGCACCCCCGGGACAGGGGGGAACACTGAAGCTTTCTTT.

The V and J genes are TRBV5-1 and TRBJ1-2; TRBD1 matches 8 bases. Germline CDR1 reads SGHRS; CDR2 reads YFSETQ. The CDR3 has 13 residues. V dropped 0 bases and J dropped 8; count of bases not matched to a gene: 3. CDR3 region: CASSLGQGAGYTF. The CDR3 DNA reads TGCGCCAGCAGCTTGGGGCAGGGGGCCGGCTACACCTTC.

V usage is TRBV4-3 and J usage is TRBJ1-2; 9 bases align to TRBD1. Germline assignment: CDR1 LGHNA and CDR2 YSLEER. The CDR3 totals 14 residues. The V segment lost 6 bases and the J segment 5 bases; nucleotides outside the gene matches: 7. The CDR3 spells CASRRTGVTYGYTF. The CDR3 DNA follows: TGCGCCAGCAGAAGGACAGGGGTGACTTATGGCTACACCTTC.

CDR3 sequence: CASSPRTDPNYGYTF. The CDR3 DNA follows: TGTGCCAGCTCACCCCGAACAGATCCTAACTATGGCTACACCTTC. This chain joins TRBV18 and TRBJ1-2, with no clear D. Trimming took 3 bases from V and 0 from J, leaving 11 bases between them. The CDR3 extends over 15 amino acids. The germline V gene encodes CDR1 KGHSH and CDR2 LQKENI.

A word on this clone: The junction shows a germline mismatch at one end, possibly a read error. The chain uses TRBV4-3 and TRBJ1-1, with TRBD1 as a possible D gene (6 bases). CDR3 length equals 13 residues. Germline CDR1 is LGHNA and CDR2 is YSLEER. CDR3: CASSQDWDTEAFF. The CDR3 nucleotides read TGCGCCAGCAGCCAAGATTGGGACACGGAAGCTTTCTTT.

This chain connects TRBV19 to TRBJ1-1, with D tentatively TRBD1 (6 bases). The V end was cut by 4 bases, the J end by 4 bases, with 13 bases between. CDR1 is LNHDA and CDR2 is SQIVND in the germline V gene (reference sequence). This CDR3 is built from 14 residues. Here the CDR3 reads CASSNGGGGTEAFF. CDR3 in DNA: TGTGCCAGTAGTAATGGGGGCGGGGGCACTGAAGCTTTCTTT.

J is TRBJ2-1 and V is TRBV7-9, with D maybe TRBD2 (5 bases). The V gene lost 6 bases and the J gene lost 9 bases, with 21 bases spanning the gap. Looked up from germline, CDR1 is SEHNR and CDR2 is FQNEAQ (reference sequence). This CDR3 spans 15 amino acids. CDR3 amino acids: CASRLGGLAVGEQFF. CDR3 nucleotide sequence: TGTGCCAGCAGGCTAGGAGGCCTAGCTGTGGGTGAGCAGTTCTTC.